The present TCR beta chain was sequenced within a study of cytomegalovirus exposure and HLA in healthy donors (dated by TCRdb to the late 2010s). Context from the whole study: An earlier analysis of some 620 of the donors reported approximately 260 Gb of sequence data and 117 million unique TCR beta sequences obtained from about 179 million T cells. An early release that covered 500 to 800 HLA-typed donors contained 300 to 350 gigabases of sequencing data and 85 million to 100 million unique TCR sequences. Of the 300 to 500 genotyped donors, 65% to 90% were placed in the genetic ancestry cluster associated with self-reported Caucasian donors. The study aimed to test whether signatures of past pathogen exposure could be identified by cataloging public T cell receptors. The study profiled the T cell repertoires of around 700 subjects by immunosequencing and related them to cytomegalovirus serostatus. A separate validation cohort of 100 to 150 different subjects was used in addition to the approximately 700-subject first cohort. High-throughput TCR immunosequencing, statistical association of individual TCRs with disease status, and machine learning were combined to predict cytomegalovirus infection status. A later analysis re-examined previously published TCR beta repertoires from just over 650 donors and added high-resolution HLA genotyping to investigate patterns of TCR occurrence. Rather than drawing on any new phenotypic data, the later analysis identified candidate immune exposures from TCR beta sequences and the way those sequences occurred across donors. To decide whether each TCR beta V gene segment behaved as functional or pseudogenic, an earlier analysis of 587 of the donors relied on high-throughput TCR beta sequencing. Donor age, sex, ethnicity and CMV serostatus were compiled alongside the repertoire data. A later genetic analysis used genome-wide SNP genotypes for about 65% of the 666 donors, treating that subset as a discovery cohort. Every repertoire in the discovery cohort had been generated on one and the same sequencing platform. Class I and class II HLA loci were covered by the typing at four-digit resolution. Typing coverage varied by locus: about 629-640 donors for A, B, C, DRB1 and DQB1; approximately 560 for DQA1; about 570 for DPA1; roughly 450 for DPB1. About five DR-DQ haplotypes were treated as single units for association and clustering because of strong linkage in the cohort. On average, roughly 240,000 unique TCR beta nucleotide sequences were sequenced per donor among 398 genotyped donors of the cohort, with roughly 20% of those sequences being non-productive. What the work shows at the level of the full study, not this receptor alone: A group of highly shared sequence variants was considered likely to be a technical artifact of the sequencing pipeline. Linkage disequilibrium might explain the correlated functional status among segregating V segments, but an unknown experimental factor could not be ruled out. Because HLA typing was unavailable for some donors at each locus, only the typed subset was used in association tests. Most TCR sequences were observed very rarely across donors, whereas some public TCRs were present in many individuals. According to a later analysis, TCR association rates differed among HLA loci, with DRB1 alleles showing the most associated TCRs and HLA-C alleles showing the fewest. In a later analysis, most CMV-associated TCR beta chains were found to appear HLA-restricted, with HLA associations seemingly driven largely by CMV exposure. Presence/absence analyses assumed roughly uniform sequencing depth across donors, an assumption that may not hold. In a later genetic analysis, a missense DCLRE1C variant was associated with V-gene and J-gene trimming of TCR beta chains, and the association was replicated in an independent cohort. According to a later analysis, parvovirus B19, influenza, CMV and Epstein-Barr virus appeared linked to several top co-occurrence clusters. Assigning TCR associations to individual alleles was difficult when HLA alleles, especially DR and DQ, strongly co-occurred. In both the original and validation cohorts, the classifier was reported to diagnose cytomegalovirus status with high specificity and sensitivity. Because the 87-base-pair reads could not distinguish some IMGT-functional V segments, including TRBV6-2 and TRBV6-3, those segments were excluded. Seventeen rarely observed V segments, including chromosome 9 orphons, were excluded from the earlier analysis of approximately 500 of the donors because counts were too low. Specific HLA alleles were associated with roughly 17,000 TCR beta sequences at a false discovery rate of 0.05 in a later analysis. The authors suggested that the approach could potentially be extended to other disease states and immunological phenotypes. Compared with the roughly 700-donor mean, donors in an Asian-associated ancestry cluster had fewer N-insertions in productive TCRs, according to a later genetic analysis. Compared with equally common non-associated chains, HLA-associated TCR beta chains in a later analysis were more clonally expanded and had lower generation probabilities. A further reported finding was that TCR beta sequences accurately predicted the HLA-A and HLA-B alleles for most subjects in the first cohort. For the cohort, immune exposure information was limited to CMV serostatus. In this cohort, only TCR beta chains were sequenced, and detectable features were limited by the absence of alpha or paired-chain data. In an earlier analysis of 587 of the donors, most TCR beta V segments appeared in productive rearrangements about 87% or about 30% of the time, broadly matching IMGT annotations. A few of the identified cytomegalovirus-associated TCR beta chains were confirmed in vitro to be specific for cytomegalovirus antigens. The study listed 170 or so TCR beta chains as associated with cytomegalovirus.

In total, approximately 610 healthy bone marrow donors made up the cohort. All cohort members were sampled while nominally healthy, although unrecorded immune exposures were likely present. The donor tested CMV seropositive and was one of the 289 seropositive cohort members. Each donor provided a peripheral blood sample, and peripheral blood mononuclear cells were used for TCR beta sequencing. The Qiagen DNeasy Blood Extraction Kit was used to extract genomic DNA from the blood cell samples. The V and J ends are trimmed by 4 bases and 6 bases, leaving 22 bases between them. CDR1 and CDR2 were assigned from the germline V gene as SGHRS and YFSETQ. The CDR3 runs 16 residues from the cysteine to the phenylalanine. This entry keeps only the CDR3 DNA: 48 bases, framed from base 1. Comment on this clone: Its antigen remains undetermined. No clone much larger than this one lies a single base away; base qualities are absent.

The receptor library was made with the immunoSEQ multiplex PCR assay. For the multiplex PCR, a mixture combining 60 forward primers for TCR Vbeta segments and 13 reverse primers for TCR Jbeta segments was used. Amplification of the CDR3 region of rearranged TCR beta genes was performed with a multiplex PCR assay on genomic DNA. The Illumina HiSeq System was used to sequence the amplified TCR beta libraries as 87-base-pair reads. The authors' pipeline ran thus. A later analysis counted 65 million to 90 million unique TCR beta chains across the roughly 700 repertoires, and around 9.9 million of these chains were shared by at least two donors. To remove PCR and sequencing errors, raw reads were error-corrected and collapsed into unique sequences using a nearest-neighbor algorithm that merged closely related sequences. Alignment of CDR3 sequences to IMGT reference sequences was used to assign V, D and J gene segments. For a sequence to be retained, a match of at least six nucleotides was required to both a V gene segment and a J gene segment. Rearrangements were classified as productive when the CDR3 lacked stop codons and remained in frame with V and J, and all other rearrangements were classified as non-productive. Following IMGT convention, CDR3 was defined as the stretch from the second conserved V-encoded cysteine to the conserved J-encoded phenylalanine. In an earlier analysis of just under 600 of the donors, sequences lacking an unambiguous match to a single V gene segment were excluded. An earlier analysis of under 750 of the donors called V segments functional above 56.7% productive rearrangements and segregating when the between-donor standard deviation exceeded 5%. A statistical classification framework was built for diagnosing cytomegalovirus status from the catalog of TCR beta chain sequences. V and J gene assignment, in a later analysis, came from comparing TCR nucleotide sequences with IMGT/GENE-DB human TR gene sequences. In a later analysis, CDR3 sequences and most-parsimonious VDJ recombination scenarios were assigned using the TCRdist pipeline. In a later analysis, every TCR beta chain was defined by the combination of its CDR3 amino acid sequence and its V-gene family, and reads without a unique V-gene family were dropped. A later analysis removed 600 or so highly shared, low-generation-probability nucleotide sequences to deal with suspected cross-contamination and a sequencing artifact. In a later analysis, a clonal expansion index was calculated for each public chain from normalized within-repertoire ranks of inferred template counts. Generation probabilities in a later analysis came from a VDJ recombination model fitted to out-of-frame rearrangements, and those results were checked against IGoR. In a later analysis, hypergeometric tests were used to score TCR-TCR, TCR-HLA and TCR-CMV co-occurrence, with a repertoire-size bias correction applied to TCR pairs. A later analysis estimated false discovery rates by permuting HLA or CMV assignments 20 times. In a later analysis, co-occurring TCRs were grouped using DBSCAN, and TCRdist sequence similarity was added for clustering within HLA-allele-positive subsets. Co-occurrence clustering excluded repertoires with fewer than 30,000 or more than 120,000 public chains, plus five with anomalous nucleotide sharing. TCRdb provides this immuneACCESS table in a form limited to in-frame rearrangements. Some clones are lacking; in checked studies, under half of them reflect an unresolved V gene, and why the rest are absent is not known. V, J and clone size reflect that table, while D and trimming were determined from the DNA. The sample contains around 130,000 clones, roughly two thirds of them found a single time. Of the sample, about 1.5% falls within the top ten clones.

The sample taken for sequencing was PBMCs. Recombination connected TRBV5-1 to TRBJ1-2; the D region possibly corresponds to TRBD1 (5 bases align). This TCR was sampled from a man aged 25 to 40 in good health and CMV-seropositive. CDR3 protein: CASSPVPGTGTNGYTF. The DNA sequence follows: TGCGCCAGCAGCCCTGTACCCGGGACGGGGACTAATGGCTACACCTTC.